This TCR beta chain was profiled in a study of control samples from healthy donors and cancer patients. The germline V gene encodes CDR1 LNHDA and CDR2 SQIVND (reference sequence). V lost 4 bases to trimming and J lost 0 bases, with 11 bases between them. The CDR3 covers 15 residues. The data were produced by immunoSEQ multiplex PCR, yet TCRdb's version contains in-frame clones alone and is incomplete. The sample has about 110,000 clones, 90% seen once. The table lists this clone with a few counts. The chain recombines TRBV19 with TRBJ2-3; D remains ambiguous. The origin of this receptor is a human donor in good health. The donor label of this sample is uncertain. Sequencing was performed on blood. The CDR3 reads CASSRGVASTDTQYF. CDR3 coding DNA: TGTGCCAGTAGTAGGGGTGTGGCAAGCACAGATACGCAGTATTTT.